The 7 T cell receptor beta chains below come from one sample, sequenced in a study of control samples from healthy donors and cancer patients. Generated by immunoSEQ multiplex PCR, the TCRdb table keeps only in-frame clones and is missing some. The profile shows some 18,000 clones, less than 90% of them singletons. Sample: PBMCs. Receptors originate from a woman in her 70s with lung cancer.

This clone has a single count. This sequence joins TRBV28 and TRBJ1-1, with TRBD1 identical over 9 bases. The J segment lost 4 bases and the V segment lost 5 bases, leaving 8 bases of the junction unmatched. There are 15 residues in the CDR3. Looked up from germline, CDR1 is MDHEN and CDR2 is SYDVKM. The CDR3 coding sequence is TGTGCCAGCAGTCCTGGACAGGGGAGGATCACTGAAGCTTTCTTT. Translating it yields CASSPGQGRITEAFF.

The chain couples TRBV27 to TRBJ2-7; D remains ambiguous. Germline CDR1 MNHEY, CDR2 SMNVEV (reference sequence). The CDR3 covers 14 residues. Trimming pared 4 bases from V and 3 bases from J, leaving 13 bases between. The CDR3 region has the DNA TGTGCCAGCAGTTCCCGCCCACTGGGCTACGAGCAGTACTTC. Its protein product is CASSSRPLGYEQYF.

The chain is built from TRBV3-1 (or the pseudogene TRBV3-2) and TRBJ2-7; 10 bases match TRBD2. The germline V gene has CDR1 LGHDT and CDR2 YNNKEL (reference sequence). The CDR3 covers 17 residues. V was pared by 0 bases and J by 0 bases, with 5 bases of the junction left unmatched. CDR3 DNA sequence: TGTGCCAGCAGCCAAGAGATAGCGGGAGGCCTCTCCTACGAGCAGTACTTC. Translated, it gives CASSQEIAGGLSYEQYF.

The chain is built from TRBV19 and TRBJ2-5; TRBD1 agrees at 7 bases. Germline CDR1 and CDR2: LNHDA and SQIVND (reference sequence). The CDR3 is made up of 12 amino acids. With V trimmed by 4 bases and J by 5 bases, 1 base remained unmatched. The chain's CDR3 is CASSKGQETQYF. The DNA for the CDR3 is TGTGCCAGTAGTAAGGGACAGGAGACCCAGTACTTC.

This clone was seen a single time. The V call is TRBV18, the J call TRBJ1-5; 7 bases are a match to TRBD1. CDR1 and CDR2 (germline): KGHSH, LQKENI. The V gene end was trimmed by 2 bases and the J gene end by 7 bases; junction bases not matched to a gene: 8. CDR3 length: 15 residues. The CDR3 DNA follows: TGTGCCAGCTCACCAGGAATAGGGGGCTGGCAGCCCCAGCATTTT. It specifies CASSPGIGGWQPQHF.

The chain couples TRBV30 to TRBJ2-7, with 8 bases that match TRBD2. The CDR3 consists of 13 residues. After removal of 5 bases from V and 7 bases from J, the junction contained 10 bases not matched to a gene. The germline V gene encodes CDR1 GTSNPN and CDR2 SVGIG (reference sequence). The CDR3 is CAWAKGVAGEQYF. CDR3 coding DNA: TGTGCCTGGGCTAAAGGGGTAGCGGGAGAGCAGTACTTC.

The chain has TRBV6-2 or TRBV6-3 and TRBJ2-1; D is possibly TRBD2 (6 bases). Trimming removed 4 bases from V and 4 bases from J, with 14 bases in between. There are 15 residues in the CDR3. Looked up from germline, CDR1 is MNHEY and CDR2 is SVGEGT. CDR3 sequence: CASSLAALVYNEQFF. In DNA form, the CDR3 reads TGTGCCAGCAGTTTAGCGGCCCTTGTGTACAATGAGCAGTTCTTC.